Sequencing of this T cell receptor (beta chain) was carried out in a study of blood T cell repertoires in COVID-19. Study in general: T cells, B-cell-depleted T cells, or PBMCs provided the cDNA or gDNA that served as material.

Researchers sorted participants into cohorts using their self-reported clinical history. This CDR3 has 17 amino acids. V shed 4 bases, J shed 2 bases, and the junction held 11 bases outside the gene matches. From germline, CDR1 is SGHRS and CDR2 YFSETQ. Here immunoSEQ multiplex PCR was the method, and the copy in TCRdb shows in-frame clones only, minus some. The sample has about 460,000 clones, approximately 86% seen once. This sequence joins TRBV5-1 and TRBJ1-3, with 8 bases fitting TRBD1. This clonotype was sampled from a woman aged 55-69 years who had recovered from COVID-19. Sequenced sample: PBMCs or T cells enriched from blood (not recorded which). CDR3 region: CASSPRPGGSTGNTIYF. CDR3 nucleotides: TGCGCCAGCAGCCCTCGGCCAGGGGGCTCTACTGGAAACACCATATATTTT. The whole variable domain, filled in from reference TRBV5-1 and TRBJ1-3, reads KAGVTQTPRYLIKTRGQQVTLSCSPISGHRSVSWYQQTPGQGLQFLFEYFSETQRNKGNFPGRFSGRQFSNSRSEMNVSTLELGDSALYLCASSPRPGGSTGNTIYFGEGSWLTVV.